This T cell receptor beta chain was documented in a study of blood T cell repertoires in COVID-19. Whole-study context: Acute and convalescent COVID-19 samples came from the United States, Italy and Spain.

In the original workflow: Counts of nucleated cells, estimated from reference gene primer amplification, were obtained. Data came from immunoSEQ multiplex PCR; TCRdb stores just in-frame clones and leaves some out. V and J calls and clone size follow that table, whereas D and trimming were derived from the DNA. Here the sample spans approximately 150,000 clones, roughly 84% being singletons. Germline V CDR1 and CDR2: SEHNR, FQNEAQ (reference sequence). CDR3 size: 13 residues. Trimming removed 5 bases at V and 1 base at J, with 8 bases between. The genes are TRBV7-9 and TRBJ1-1; D ambiguous. The sequence was collected from a woman aged 45-65 years with COVID-19, enrolled during active disease. The sample was peripheral blood. CDR3 region: CASSQRQNTEAFF. CDR3 DNA sequence: TGTGCCAGCAGCCAAAGACAGAACACTGAAGCTTTCTTT.